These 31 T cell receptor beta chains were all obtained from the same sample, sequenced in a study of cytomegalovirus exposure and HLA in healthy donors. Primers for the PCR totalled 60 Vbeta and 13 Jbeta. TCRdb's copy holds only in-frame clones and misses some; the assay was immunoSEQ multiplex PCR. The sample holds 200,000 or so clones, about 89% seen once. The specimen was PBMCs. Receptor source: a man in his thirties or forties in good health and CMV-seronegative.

CDR3 loop: CASSLRGGGLYGYTF. Written as DNA, the CDR3 is TGTGCCAGCAGTTTACGGGGTGGTGGGCTATATGGCTACACCTTC. The rearrangement links TRBV27 to TRBJ1-2; D is uncertain. The CDR3 is made up of 15 amino acids. CDR1 is MNHEY, CDR2 SMNVEV, per germline (reference sequence). The V and J ends lost 2 bases and 5 bases respectively, with 15 bases between them.

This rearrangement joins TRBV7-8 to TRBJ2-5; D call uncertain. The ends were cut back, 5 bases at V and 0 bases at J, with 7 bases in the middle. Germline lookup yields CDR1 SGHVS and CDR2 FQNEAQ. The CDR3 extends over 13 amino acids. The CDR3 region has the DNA TGTGCCAGCAGCCTATCTAACCAAGAGACCCAGTACTTC. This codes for CASSLSNQETQYF.

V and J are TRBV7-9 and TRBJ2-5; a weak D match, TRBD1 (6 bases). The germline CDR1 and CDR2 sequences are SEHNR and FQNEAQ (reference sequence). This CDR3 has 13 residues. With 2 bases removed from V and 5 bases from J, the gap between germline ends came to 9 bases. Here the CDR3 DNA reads TGTGCCAGCAGCTTAAACAGGGATGAGACCCAGTACTTC. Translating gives CASSLNRDETQYF.

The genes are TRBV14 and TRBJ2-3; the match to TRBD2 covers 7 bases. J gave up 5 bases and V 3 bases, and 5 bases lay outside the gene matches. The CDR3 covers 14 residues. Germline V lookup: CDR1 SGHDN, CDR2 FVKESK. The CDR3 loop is CASSHERDVDTQYF. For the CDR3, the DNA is TGTGCCAGCAGCCACGAGCGGGACGTAGATACGCAGTATTTT.

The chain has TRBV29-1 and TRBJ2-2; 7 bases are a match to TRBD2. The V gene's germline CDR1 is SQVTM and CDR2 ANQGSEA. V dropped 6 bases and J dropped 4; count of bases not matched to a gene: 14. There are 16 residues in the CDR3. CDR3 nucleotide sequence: TGCAGCGTGGCAGGCACACTAGCGAGCACCACCGGGGAGCTGTTTTTT. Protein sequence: CSVAGTLASTTGELFF.

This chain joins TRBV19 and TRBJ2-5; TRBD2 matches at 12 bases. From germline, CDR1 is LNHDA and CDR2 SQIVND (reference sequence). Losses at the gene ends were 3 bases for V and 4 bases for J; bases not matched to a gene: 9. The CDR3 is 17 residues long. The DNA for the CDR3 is TGTGCCAGTAGTATGACTAGCGGGGGACCTGTTACAGAGACCCAGTACTTC. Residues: CASSMTSGGPVTETQYF.

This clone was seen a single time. CDR3: CASRAGTSVTYNEQFF. In nucleotides, the CDR3 is TGTGCCAGCAGGGCCGGGACTAGCGTAACCTACAATGAGCAGTTCTTC. V usage is TRBV2 and J usage is TRBJ2-1, with TRBD2 identical over 10 bases. The CDR3 runs to 16 residues. Germline V gives CDR1 SNHLY, CDR2 FYNNEI. V lost 6 bases to trimming and J lost 2 bases; unmatched junction nucleotides: 7.

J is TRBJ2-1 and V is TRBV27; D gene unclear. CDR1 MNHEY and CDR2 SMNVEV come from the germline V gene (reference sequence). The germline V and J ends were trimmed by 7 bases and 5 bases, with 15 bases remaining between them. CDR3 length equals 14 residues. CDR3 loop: CASTPLASHNEQFF. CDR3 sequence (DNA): TGTGCCAGCACCCCTTTAGCCAGTCACAATGAGCAGTTCTTC.

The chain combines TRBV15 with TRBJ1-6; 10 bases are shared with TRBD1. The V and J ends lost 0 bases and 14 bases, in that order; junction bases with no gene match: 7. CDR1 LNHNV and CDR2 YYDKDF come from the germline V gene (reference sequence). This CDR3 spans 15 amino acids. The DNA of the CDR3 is TGTGCCACCAGCAGAGACCGGGGGACAGGGGCCACCCTCCACTTT. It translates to CATSRDRGTGATLHF.

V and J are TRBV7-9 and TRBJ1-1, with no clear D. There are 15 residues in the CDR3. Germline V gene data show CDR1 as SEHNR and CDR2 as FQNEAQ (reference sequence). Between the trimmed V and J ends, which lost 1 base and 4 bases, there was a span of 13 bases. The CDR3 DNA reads TGTGCCAGCAGCTTAGATCCCCCCTGGCTCACTGAAGCTTTCTTT. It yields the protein CASSLDPPWLTEAFF.

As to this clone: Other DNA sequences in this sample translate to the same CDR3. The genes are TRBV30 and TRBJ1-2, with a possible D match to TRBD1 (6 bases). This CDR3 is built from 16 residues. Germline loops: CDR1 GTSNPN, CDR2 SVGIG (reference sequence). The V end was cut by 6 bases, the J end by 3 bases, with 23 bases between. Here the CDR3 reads CACRSTGGASYYGYTF. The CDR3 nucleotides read TGTGCCTGTAGGTCGACGGGGGGCGCATCTTACTATGGCTACACCTTC.

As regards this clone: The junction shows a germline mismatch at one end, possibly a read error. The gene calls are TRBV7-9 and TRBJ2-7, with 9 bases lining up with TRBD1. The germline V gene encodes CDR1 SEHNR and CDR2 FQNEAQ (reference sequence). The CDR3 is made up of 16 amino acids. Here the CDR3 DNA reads TGTTCCAGCAGCTCAACCTCCGGGACAGGGCCCTACGAGCAGTACTTC. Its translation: CSSSSTSGTGPYEQYF.

The CDR3, as DNA: TGTGCCAGCGGGACAGGGAACACTGAAGCTTTCTTT. Amino acid sequence: CASGTGNTEAFF. The chain recombines TRBV28 with TRBJ1-1, with TRBD1 matching over 8 bases. V trimming: 8 bases; J trimming: 1 base; junction bases outside the gene matches: 0. The length of the CDR3 is 12 residues. The germline V gene encodes CDR1 MDHEN and CDR2 SYDVKM.

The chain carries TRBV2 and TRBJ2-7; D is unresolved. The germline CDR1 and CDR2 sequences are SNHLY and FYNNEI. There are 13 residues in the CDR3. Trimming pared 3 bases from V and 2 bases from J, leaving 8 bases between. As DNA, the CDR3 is TGTGCCAGCAGTGATAGCCTCCCCTACGAGCAGTACTTC. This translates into CASSDSLPYEQYF.

Here the CDR3 reads CASSESAGGLSGELFF. The CDR3 DNA reads TGCGCCAGCAGTGAGTCAGCGGGGGGGCTTTCGGGGGAGCTGTTTTTT. The chain has TRBV10-2 and TRBJ2-2, with 10 bases that match TRBD2. Trimming removed 0 bases from V and 8 bases from J; junction bases left unmatched: 6. CDR3 length: 16 amino acids. The germline gives CDR1 WSHSY, CDR2 SAAADI.

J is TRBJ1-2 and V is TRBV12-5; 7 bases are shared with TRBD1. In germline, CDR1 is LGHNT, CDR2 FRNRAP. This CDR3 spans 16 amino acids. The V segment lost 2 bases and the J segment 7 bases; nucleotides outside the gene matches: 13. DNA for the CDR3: TGTGCTAGTGGTTTGTACGCGGGACAGTTAAGTGGTGGCTACACCTTC. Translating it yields CASGLYAGQLSGGYTF.

CDR3 coding DNA: TGTGCCAGCAGCCGGGACTACCAATACGAGCAGTACTTC. Translating gives CASSRDYQYEQYF. This chain joins TRBV4-2 and TRBJ2-7; 7 nucleotides align to TRBD2. The CDR3 totals 13 residues. J lost 4 bases, V lost 4 bases, and 4 bases had no gene match. Germline CDR1 is LGHNA and CDR2 is YNFKEQ.

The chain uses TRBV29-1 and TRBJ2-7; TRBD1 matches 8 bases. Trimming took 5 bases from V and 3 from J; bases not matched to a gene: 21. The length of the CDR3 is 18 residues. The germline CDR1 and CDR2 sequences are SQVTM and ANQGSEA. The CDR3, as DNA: TGCAGCGTTCTTGGGACAGGTCGCCAGTCGGCAGGGGTCTACGAGCAGTACTTC. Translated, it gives CSVLGTGRQSAGVYEQYF.

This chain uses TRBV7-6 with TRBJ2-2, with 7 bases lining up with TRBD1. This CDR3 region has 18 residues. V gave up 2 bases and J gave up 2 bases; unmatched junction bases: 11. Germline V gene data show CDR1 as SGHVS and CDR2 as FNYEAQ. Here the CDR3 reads CASSLPRSGTANTGELFF. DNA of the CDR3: TGTGCCAGCAGCTTACCCCGTTCCGGGACAGCAAACACCGGGGAGCTGTTTTTT.

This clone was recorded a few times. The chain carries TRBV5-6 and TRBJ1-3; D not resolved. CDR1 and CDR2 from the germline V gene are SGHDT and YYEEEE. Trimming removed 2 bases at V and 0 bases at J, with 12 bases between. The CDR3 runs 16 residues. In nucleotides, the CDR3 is TGTGCCAGCAGCTTTGCGGTAGAGATCTCTGGAAACACCATATATTTT. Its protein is CASSFAVEISGNTIYF. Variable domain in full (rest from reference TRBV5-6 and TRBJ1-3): DAGVTQSPTHLIKTRGQQVTLRCSPKSGHDTVSWYQQALGQGPQFIFQYYEEEERQRGNFPDRFSGHQFPNYSSELNVNALLLGDSALYLCASSFAVEISGNTIYFGEGSWLTVV.

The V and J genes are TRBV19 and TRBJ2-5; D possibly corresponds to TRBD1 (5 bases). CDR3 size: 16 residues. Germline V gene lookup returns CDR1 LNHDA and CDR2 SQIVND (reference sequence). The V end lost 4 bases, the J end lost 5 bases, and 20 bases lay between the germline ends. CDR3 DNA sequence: TGTGCCAGTAGTAGACCCCGCCAGGGAAGGATCGAGACCCAGTACTTC. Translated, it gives CASSRPRQGRIETQYF. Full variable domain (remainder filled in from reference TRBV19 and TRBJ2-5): DGGITQSPKYLFRKEGQNVTLSCEQNLNHDAMYWYRQDPGQGLRLIYYSQIVNDFQKGDIAEGYSVSREKKESFPLTVTSAQKNPTAFYLCASSRPRQGRIETQYFGPGTRLLVL.

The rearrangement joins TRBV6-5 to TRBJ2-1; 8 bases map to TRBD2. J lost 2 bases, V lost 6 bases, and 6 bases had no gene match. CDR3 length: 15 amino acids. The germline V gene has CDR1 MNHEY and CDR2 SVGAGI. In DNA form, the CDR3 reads TGTGCCAGCAGCCTCAATAGCGGGGCCTACAATGAGCAGTTCTTC. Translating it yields CASSLNSGAYNEQFF.

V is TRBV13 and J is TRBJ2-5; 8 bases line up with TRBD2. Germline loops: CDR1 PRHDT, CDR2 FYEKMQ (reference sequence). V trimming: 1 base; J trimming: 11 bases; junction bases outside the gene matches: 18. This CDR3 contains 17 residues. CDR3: CASSLVPLAGWGAEQYF. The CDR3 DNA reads TGTGCCAGCAGCTTAGTGCCCTTAGCGGGATGGGGCGCTGAGCAGTACTTC.

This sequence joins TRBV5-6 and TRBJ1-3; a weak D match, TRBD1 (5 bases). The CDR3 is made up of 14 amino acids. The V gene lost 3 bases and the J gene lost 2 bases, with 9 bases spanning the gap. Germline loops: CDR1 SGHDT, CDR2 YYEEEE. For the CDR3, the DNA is TGTGCCAGCAGCTCCGGGGGGGCTGGAAACACCATATATTTT. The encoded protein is CASSSGGAGNTIYF.

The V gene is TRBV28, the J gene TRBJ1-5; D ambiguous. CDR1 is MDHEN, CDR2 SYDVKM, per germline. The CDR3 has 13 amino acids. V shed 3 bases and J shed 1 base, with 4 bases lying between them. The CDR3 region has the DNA TGTGCCAGCAGTTTTCTAAGCAATCAGCCCCAGCATTTT. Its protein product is CASSFLSNQPQHF.

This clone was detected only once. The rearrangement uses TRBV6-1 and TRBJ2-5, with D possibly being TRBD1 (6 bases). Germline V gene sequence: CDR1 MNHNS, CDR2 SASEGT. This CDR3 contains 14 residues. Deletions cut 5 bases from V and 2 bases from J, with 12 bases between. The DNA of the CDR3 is TGTGCCAGCAGTCCCGGACAGAAGCAAGAGACCCAGTACTTC. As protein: CASSPGQKQETQYF.

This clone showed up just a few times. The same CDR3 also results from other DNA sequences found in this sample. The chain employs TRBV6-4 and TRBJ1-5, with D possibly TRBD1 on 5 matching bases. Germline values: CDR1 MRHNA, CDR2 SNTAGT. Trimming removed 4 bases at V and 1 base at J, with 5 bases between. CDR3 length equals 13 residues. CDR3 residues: CASSAGSNQPQHF. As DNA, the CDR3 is TGTGCCAGCAGTGCAGGGAGCAATCAGCCCCAGCATTTT.

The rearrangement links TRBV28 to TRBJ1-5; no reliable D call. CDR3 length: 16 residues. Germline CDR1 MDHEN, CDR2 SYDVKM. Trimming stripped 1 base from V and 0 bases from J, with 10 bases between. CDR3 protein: CASSLFRRASNQPQHF. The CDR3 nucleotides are TGTGCCAGCAGTTTATTCCGGAGAGCTAGCAATCAGCCCCAGCATTTT.

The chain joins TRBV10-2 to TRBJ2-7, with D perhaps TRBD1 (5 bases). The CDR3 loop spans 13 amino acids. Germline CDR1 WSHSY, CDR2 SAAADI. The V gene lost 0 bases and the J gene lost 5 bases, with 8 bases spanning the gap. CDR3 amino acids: CASSESLGDEQYF. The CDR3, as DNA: TGCGCCAGCAGTGAGTCTTTAGGGGACGAGCAGTACTTC.

CDR3 coding DNA: TGTGCCAGCAGCTCGGGACAGGGTAATGAAAAACTGTTTTTT. Translation: CASSSGQGNEKLFF. The chain couples TRBV7-9 to TRBJ1-4, with 9 bases lining up with TRBD1. In germline, CDR1 is SEHNR, CDR2 FQNEAQ (reference sequence). This CDR3 contains 14 residues. Trimming took 4 bases from V and 4 from J; bases not matched to a gene: 1.

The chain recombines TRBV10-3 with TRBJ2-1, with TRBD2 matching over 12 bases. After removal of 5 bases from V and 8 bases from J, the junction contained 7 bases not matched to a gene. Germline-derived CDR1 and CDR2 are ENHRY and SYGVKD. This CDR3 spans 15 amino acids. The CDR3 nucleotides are TGTGCCATCAGTTACCTAGCGGGAGGGCTCGATGAGCAGTTCTTC. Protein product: CAISYLAGGLDEQFF.